Listed here are 16 T cell receptor beta chains from one sample, sequenced in a study of blood T cell repertoires in COVID-19. The data were produced by immunoSEQ multiplex PCR, yet TCRdb's version contains in-frame clones alone and is incomplete. The data contain about 150,000 clones, just under 85% of them singletons. The sequencing input was PBMCs or T cells enriched from blood (not recorded which). The receptors were sampled from a woman aged 40 to 50 who had recovered from COVID-19.

The CDR3 DNA sequence: TGTGCCAGCACCGCCGTGCAGGGGGGAAGTCAGCCCCAGCATTTT. Protein product: CASTAVQGGSQPQHF. The chain employs TRBV2 and TRBJ1-5; 7 nucleotides match TRBD1. This CDR3 spans 15 amino acids. Germline CDR1 and CDR2: SNHLY and FYNNEI. V was pared by 7 bases and J by 6 bases, with 12 bases of the junction left unmatched.

The chain joins TRBV5-6 to TRBJ1-5; no clear D. Trimming left V 0 bases short and J 7 bases short, with 8 bases between. The CDR3 consists of 13 residues. Germline CDR1 SGHDT, CDR2 YYEEEE. The CDR3 DNA is TGTGCCAGCAGCTTGGAGAGAAGACAGCCCCAGCATTTT. It yields the protein CASSLERRQPQHF.

J is TRBJ1-1 and V is TRBV15, with D hard to call. This CDR3 has 16 residues. Germline lookup yields CDR1 LNHNV and CDR2 YYDKDF (reference sequence). V lost 0 bases, J lost 0 bases, and 11 bases lay in between. The CDR3 DNA sequence: TGTGCCACCAGCAGAGAGCCAGGTAACATGAACACTGAAGCTTTCTTT. As protein: CATSREPGNMNTEAFF.

In DNA form, the CDR3 reads TGTGCCAGTACTAGAGAGGTGATGGAGACCCAGTACTTC. Protein: CASTREVMETQYF. This chain joins TRBV6-5 and TRBJ2-5; TRBD2 might be the D (5 bases). The CDR3 spans 13 residues. Trimming took 9 bases from V and 5 from J, leaving 16 bases between them. The germline CDR1 and CDR2 sequences are MNHEY and SVGAGI.

The chain recombines TRBV7-9 with TRBJ2-7, with TRBD1 identical over 11 bases. Germline V CDR1 and CDR2: SEHNR, FQNEAQ (reference sequence). The V gene end was trimmed by 5 bases and the J gene end by 6 bases; junction bases not matched to a gene: 3. CDR3 length equals 13 residues. The CDR3 spells CASSQGTGGEQYF. The CDR3 nucleotides are TGTGCCAGCAGCCAGGGGACAGGGGGCGAGCAGTACTTC.

This clone was detected once. The chain combines TRBV27 with TRBJ2-1; a weak D match, TRBD2 (5 bases). Deletions cut 5 bases from V and 0 bases from J, with 8 bases between. This CDR3 comprises 14 residues. The V gene's germline CDR1 is MNHEY and CDR2 SMNVEV (reference sequence). The CDR3 loop is CASSISDSYNEQFF. DNA for the CDR3: TGTGCCAGCAGTATTAGCGACTCCTACAATGAGCAGTTCTTC.

This chain uses TRBV2 with TRBJ2-5; tentative D call: TRBD1 (5 bases). Between the trimmed V and J ends, which lost 6 bases and 0 bases, there was a span of 17 bases. The germline V gene has CDR1 SNHLY and CDR2 FYNNEI. The CDR3 sequence is 16 residues long. The CDR3 DNA sequence: TGTGCCAGCAGCCCCAATGTTCTAGGGGACCAAGAGACCCAGTACTTC. Amino acids: CASSPNVLGDQETQYF.

The V and J genes are TRBV5-1 and TRBJ1-1; TRBD1 aligns across 9 bases. Germline V lookup: CDR1 SGHRS, CDR2 YFSETQ. The CDR3 spans 16 residues. The J segment lost 1 base and the V segment lost 3 bases, leaving 7 bases of the junction unmatched. For the CDR3, the DNA is TGCGCCAGCAGCTCCCGGGACAGGGACGAGAACACTGAAGCTTTCTTT. Translation: CASSSRDRDENTEAFF.

A remark on this clone: The sample contains more than one DNA sequence encoding this CDR3. CDR3 DNA sequence: TGCGCCAGCAGCCTTCGGACAGGGGGGAACACTGAAGCTTTCTTT. This gives the protein CASSLRTGGNTEAFF. The V call is TRBV5-1, the J call TRBJ1-1; TRBD1 agrees at 10 bases. The CDR3 runs 15 residues. The germline gives CDR1 SGHRS, CDR2 YFSETQ. The V gene end was trimmed by 4 bases and the J gene end by 1 base; junction bases not matched to a gene: 4.

The V gene is TRBV12-5, the J gene TRBJ2-7; TRBD1 agrees at 8 bases. The germline gives CDR1 LGHNT, CDR2 FRNRAP. This CDR3 is 14 amino acids long. The V segment lost 5 bases and the J segment 6 bases; nucleotides outside the gene matches: 9. The CDR3 sequence: CASGQQGVRGEQYF. The CDR3 region has the DNA TGTGCTAGTGGTCAACAGGGGGTTAGGGGCGAGCAGTACTTC.

The chain links TRBV15 to TRBJ1-1; weak D call: TRBD1 (6 bases). V lost 0 bases and J 6 bases, leaving 17 bases between the germline ends. The CDR3 is 16 amino acids. Germline CDR1 reads LNHNV; CDR2 reads YYDKDF (reference sequence). In nucleotides, the CDR3 is TGTGCCACCAGCAGAGACCCCTACAGGGAGGGCGCTGAAGCTTTCTTT. The encoded protein is CATSRDPYREGAEAFF.

The chain carries TRBV10-2 and TRBJ2-5; the match to TRBD1 covers 7 bases. J was trimmed by 14 bases and V by 2 bases; bases with no gene match: 5. The CDR3 is 11 amino acids. In germline, CDR1 is WSHSY, CDR2 SAAADI. This chain's CDR3 is CASSEGTATYF. The CDR3 DNA sequence: TGCGCCAGCAGTGAGGGGACAGCAACATACTTC.

The chain joins TRBV5-1 to TRBJ2-2; TRBD1 matches at 11 bases. CDR1 and CDR2 from the germline V gene are SGHRS and YFSETQ. After removal of 0 bases from V and 1 base from J, the junction contained 2 bases not matched to a gene. There are 17 residues in the CDR3. This CDR3 is CASSLAGTGGNTGELFF. CDR3 DNA sequence: TGCGCCAGCAGCTTGGCCGGGACAGGGGGGAACACCGGGGAGCTGTTTTTT.

This clone was observed a handful of times. The V and J genes are TRBV5-4 and TRBJ2-3, with D perhaps matching TRBD2 (6 bases). The CDR3 is 12 residues long. Germline values: CDR1 SGHNT, CDR2 YYREEE (reference sequence). Deletions cut 1 base from V and 7 bases from J, with 7 bases between. The CDR3 nucleotides read TGTGCCAGCAGCTTGCGGGGGAATACGCAGTATTTT. This encodes CASSLRGNTQYF.

Regarding this clone: Other nucleotide sequences from this sample produce the same CDR3. This chain uses TRBV2 with TRBJ2-7; D perhaps matches TRBD1 (5 bases). With 4 bases removed from V and 4 bases from J, the gap between germline ends came to 5 bases. CDR3 length: 11 residues. Germline CDR1 SNHLY, CDR2 FYNNEI. This chain's CDR3 is CASSAGYEQYF. The CDR3 coding sequence is TGTGCCAGCAGTGCAGGGTACGAGCAGTACTTC.

The chain joins TRBV2 to TRBJ1-4, with D maybe TRBD1 (6 bases). The CDR3 has 14 residues. Trimming took off 7 bases at V and 8 bases at J, with 17 bases between the two ends. Germline V gives CDR1 SNHLY, CDR2 FYNNEI. CDR3 residues: CASTAGQSHEKLFF. In nucleotides, the CDR3 is TGTGCCAGCACCGCAGGACAGTCCCACGAAAAACTGTTTTTT.